Listed below are T cell receptor beta chains from one sample, sequenced in a study of tumor-infiltrating lymphocytes in primary liver carcinoma. MiXCR was run by TCRdb on the multiplex PCR reads, yielding one entry per CDR3 protein. The sample holds some 20,000 distinct CDR3 sequences, roughly 80% seen once. The specimen sequenced was liver tumor tissue from sampling region 4. The receptors derive from a woman in her 30s with primary liver carcinoma and hepatitis B virus infection. Both conserved end residues are part of each CDR3. A D gene is named only where the DNA matches it firmly. Where a row states a size, it is once, few, many or the class of an expanded clone; other rows omit it.

j_call: TRBJ2-3; v_call: TRBV5-6; clone_size: NA; d_call: NA; cdr3_nt: TGTGCCGGTAGCTTGATCAAGGGGTTAGATACGCAGTATTTT; cdr3_aa: CAGSLIKGLDTQYF
j_call: TRBJ2-5; v_call: TRBV4-1; clone_size: NA; d_call: TRBD2; cdr3_nt: TGCGCCAGCAGCCACAGCGGGGGTAGGTCAGAGACCCAGTACTTC; cdr3_aa: CASSHSGGRSETQYF
j_call: TRBJ2-7; v_call: TRBV5-1; clone_size: NA; d_call: NA; cdr3_nt: TGTGTCAGCAGCCCCTCTGGGTGGCACTCCTACGAGCAGTACTTC; cdr3_aa: CVSSPSGWHSYEQYF
j_call: TRBJ2-1; v_call: TRBV11-3; clone_size: many; d_call: NA; cdr3_nt: TGTGCCAGCAGACGGACTACTACGTCTACTGAGCAGTTCTTC; cdr3_aa: CASRRTTTSTEQFF
j_call: TRBJ2-1; v_call: TRBV4-3; clone_size: few; d_call: NA; cdr3_nt: TGCGCGAGCAACCAAGATGCGGGAAGCTCCTACAATGAGCAGTCCTTC; cdr3_aa: CASNQDAGSSYNEQSF
j_call: TRBJ2-2; v_call: TRBV11-3; clone_size: NA; d_call: NA; cdr3_nt: TGTGCCAGCAACCGTCGGGAGGGGGCCCCCGGGGAGCTGTTTTTT; cdr3_aa: CASNRREGAPGELFF
j_call: TRBJ1-4; v_call: TRBV28; clone_size: NA; d_call: NA; cdr3_nt: TGTGACGGCAGTGAGGCTGGACCTCCTAATGAAAAACTGTTTTTC; cdr3_aa: CDGSEAGPPNEKLFF
j_call: TRBJ1-1; v_call: TRBV11-2; clone_size: NA; d_call: TRBD1; cdr3_nt: TGTGCCAGCAGCGCTTGTTACAGGGGGCGCAGGAGGTGGAGTAACACTGAAACTTTCTTT; cdr3_aa: CASSACYRGRRRWSNTETFF
j_call: TRBJ2-7; v_call: TRBV7-2; clone_size: NA; d_call: NA; cdr3_nt: TGTGCCAGCAGCTTGCCGGGATACGAGCAGTACTTC; cdr3_aa: CASSLPGYEQYF
j_call: TRBJ2-1; v_call: TRBV11-3; clone_size: NA; d_call: TRBD2; cdr3_nt: TGTGCCGGCCCTAGCGGGAGTGGGAACGAGCGGTTCTTC; cdr3_aa: CAGPSGSGNERFF
j_call: TRBJ2-7; v_call: TRBV4-3; clone_size: NA; d_call: TRBD1; cdr3_nt: TGCACCGGCAGCCAAGACCGATGGACAGGGCGGGAGCAGTACTTC; cdr3_aa: CTGSQDRWTGREQYF
j_call: TRBJ1-1; v_call: TRBV30; clone_size: NA; d_call: NA; cdr3_nt: TGTGCCTGGCGGGAGACTAGTAAGCCTGAAGCTTTCTTT; cdr3_aa: CAWRETSKPEAFF
j_call: TRBJ2-1; v_call: TRBV12-5; clone_size: NA; d_call: NA; cdr3_nt: TGTGCTAATGGGACCGGAATTACCCTTATGGATGAGCAGTTCTTC; cdr3_aa: CANGTGITLMDEQFF
j_call: TRBJ2-1; v_call: TRBV6-2/TRBV6-3; clone_size: NA; d_call: NA; cdr3_nt: TGTGCCAGCAAAGGCAAGGGCAACGAGCAGTTCTTC; cdr3_aa: CASKGKGNEQFF
j_call: TRBJ2-1; v_call: TRBV11-3; clone_size: NA; d_call: NA; cdr3_nt: TGTGCCAGCATCTTAGATCCGGCAGGGAGCCCCTACAATGAGCAGTTCTTC; cdr3_aa: CASILDPAGSPYNEQFF
j_call: TRBJ2-7; v_call: TRBV6-5; clone_size: NA; d_call: NA; cdr3_nt: TGTGTCAGCAGTTATAAGGACAGCAGCTCCTACGAGGAGTACTTC; cdr3_aa: CVSSYKDSSSYEEYF
j_call: TRBJ2-3; v_call: TRBV28; clone_size: NA; d_call: TRBD1; cdr3_nt: TGTGCCAGCAGTTTAGCAAAACAGGGGCGATTAACAGATACGCAGTATTTT; cdr3_aa: CASSLAKQGRLTDTQYF
j_call: TRBJ2-4; v_call: TRBV11-2; clone_size: NA; d_call: TRBD2; cdr3_nt: TGTGCCACCAGCCATGCCGGGACATTTACCGGGACTAGCGGGATACAAAACGTTCAGTACTTC; cdr3_aa: CATSHAGTFTGTSGIQNVQYF
j_call: TRBJ2-5; v_call: TRBV12-3/TRBV12-4; clone_size: many; d_call: NA; cdr3_nt: TGTGCCAGCAGCTTTCGACTATCGGGAGTACCGGGGGAGACCCAGTACTTC; cdr3_aa: CASSFRLSGVPGETQYF
j_call: TRBJ1-5; v_call: TRBV20-1; clone_size: many; d_call: NA; cdr3_nt: TGCAGTGCTAGGGGGACCGGCAATCAGCCCCAGCATTTT; cdr3_aa: CSARGTGNQPQHF
j_call: TRBJ1-1; v_call: TRBV29-1; clone_size: NA; d_call: NA; cdr3_nt: TGCAGCGTTGATGGATGCGGGGTCACCGAGGCTTTCTTT; cdr3_aa: CSVDGCGVTEAFF
j_call: TRBJ2-7; v_call: TRBV4-2; clone_size: NA; d_call: TRBD1; cdr3_nt: TGTGCAAGTAGCCGGGAACACCTAGGACAGGGGGGACCGCGCGAGCAGTACTTC; cdr3_aa: CASSREHLGQGGPREQYF